The 23 T cell receptor beta chains below all came from one sample that was sequenced in a study of blood T cell repertoires in COVID-19 (dated by TCRdb to the early 2020s). To prepare the library, the immunoSEQ multiplex PCR assay was applied. TCRdb limited this immuneACCESS table to in-frame rearrangements with V and J called. A share of clones is missing; checked studies link under half to unresolved V genes, and the rest is unexplained. The sample table contains 380,000 or so clones; only one count was recorded for around 90% of them. The ten largest clones add up to more than 0.95% of the sample. Sequenced input: peripheral blood. Every receptor here comes from a man aged 40-49 years with acute or convalescent COVID-19.

CDR3 amino acids: CASSLNRGYEQYF. In DNA, the CDR3 is TGTGCCAGCAGCTTAAACAGGGGCTACGAGCAGTACTTC. The chain carries TRBV11-3 and TRBJ2-7, with 7 bases matching TRBD1. The V gene end was trimmed by 2 bases and the J gene end by 3 bases; junction bases not matched to a gene: 1. The CDR3 has 13 amino acids. Per the germline V gene, CDR1 is SGHNT and CDR2 is YENEEA.

This chain connects TRBV5-6 to TRBJ2-2, with D hard to call. The CDR3 length is 14 residues. Germline CDR1 is SGHDT and CDR2 is YYEEEE. The V gene lost 4 bases and the J gene lost 1 base, with 8 bases spanning the gap. CDR3 in DNA: TGTGCCAGCAGCCTCACAAGGAACACCGGGGAGCTGTTTTTT. It codes for CASSLTRNTGELFF.

The V call is TRBV5-1, the J call TRBJ2-7; TRBD1 agrees at 9 bases. Losses at the gene ends were 5 bases for V and 1 base for J; bases not matched to a gene: 7. This CDR3 region has 15 residues. The germline V gene encodes CDR1 SGHRS and CDR2 YFSETQ. The CDR3 sequence: CASSEDRGMSYEQYF. CDR3 in DNA: TGCGCCAGCAGTGAAGACAGGGGGATGTCCTACGAGCAGTACTTC. The full variable domain, with the rest looked up from reference TRBV5-1 and TRBJ2-7, is KAGVTQTPRYLIKTRGQQVTLSCSPISGHRSVSWYQQTPGQGLQFLFEYFSETQRNKGNFPGRFSGRQFSNSRSEMNVSTLELGDSALYLCASSEDRGMSYEQYFGPGTRLTVT.

J is TRBJ2-3 and V is TRBV24-1, with TRBD1 identical over 7 bases. V lost 0 bases to trimming and J lost 0 bases; unmatched junction nucleotides: 17. Germline V CDR1 and CDR2: KGHDR, SFDVKD. The CDR3 extends over 21 amino acids. The CDR3 DNA follows: TGTGCCACCAGTGATTTGTGTTGGATGGGGACAGCAGGCTGTAGCACAGATACGCAGTATTTT. Protein product: CATSDLCWMGTAGCSTDTQYF.

V gene TRBV28 combines with J gene TRBJ1-5; 7 nucleotides line up with TRBD1. Germline loops: CDR1 MDHEN, CDR2 SYDVKM. V dropped 6 bases and J dropped 6; count of bases not matched to a gene: 8. This CDR3 is 14 amino acids long. The CDR3 region is CASSSDRDGQPQHF. CDR3 DNA: TGTGCCAGCAGCTCTGACAGGGATGGTCAGCCCCAGCATTTT.

The chain links TRBV29-1 to TRBJ2-2; 7 nucleotides align to TRBD1. CDR1 is SQVTM and CDR2 is ANQGSEA in the germline V gene. The ends lost 7 bases at V and 0 bases at J; junction bases unmatched: 14. The CDR3 length is 17 residues. This CDR3 reads CSARRTGPFANTGELFF. CDR3 nucleotides: TGCAGCGCCCGACGGACAGGTCCGTTCGCGAACACCGGGGAGCTGTTTTTT.

The V call is TRBV3-1 (or the pseudogene TRBV3-2), the J call TRBJ1-4, with D unresolved. The length of the CDR3 is 15 residues. CDR1 is LGHDT, CDR2 YNNKEL, per germline (reference sequence). Trimming cost V 4 bases and J 0 bases, with 9 bases left between them. The CDR3 loop reads CASSPRLATNEKLFF. CDR3 sequence (DNA): TGTGCCAGCAGCCCCAGACTCGCAACTAATGAAAAACTGTTTTTT.

CDR3 protein: CASSHTGALNEKLFF. The CDR3 DNA reads as TGCGCCAGCAGCCATACGGGAGCCTTAAATGAAAAACTGTTTTTT. The chain recombines TRBV4-3 with TRBJ1-4; D is unclear. V gave up 3 bases and J gave up 5 bases, with 13 bases separating them. This CDR3 has 15 residues. Germline CDR1 reads LGHNA; CDR2 reads YSLEER.

The chain recombines TRBV19 with TRBJ1-3, with TRBD1 identical over 7 bases. Germline CDR1 LNHDA, CDR2 SQIVND (reference sequence). The length of the CDR3 is 14 residues. The J segment lost 1 base and the V segment lost 6 bases, leaving 3 bases of the junction unmatched. The CDR3 bases are TGTGCCAGTAGCGGGACAGTATCTGGAAACACCATATATTTT. Its protein is CASSGTVSGNTIYF.

CDR3 DNA: TGTGCCAGTAGTAGCCTTCAGGGGGCGGGTGAAGCTTTCTTT. Translating it yields CASSSLQGAGEAFF. The chain employs TRBV19 and TRBJ1-1; 8 nucleotides match TRBD1. Looked up from germline, CDR1 is LNHDA and CDR2 is SQIVND (reference sequence). Trimming removed 4 bases from V and 7 bases from J; junction bases left unmatched: 8. The CDR3 totals 14 residues.

V usage is TRBV19 and J usage is TRBJ1-5; D is possibly TRBD1 (5 bases). The CDR3 is 16 amino acids. In germline, CDR1 is LNHDA, CDR2 SQIVND (reference sequence). The V and J ends lost 4 bases and 2 bases respectively, with 15 bases between them. The CDR3 DNA follows: TGTGCCAGTAGTAGGGTAGGGGAATTGGGCAATCAGCCCCAGCATTTT. Translating it yields CASSRVGELGNQPQHF. The entire variable domain, with the rest obtained from reference TRBV19 and TRBJ1-5, is as follows: DGGITQSPKYLFRKEGQNVTLSCEQNLNHDAMYWYRQDPGQGLRLIYYSQIVNDFQKGDIAEGYSVSREKKESFPLTVTSAQKNPTAFYLCASSRVGELGNQPQHFGDGTRLSIL.

This chain links TRBV20-1 with TRBJ2-7; 10 nucleotides agree with TRBD1. Per the germline V gene, CDR1 is DFQATT and CDR2 is SNEGSKA (reference sequence). Trimming removed 3 bases from V and 4 bases from J; junction bases left unmatched: 6. The length of the CDR3 is 14 residues. The CDR3 reads CSASLTGGRYEQYF. Written as DNA, the CDR3 is TGCAGTGCTAGTTTGACAGGGGGCCGATACGAGCAGTACTTC.

This rearrangement joins TRBV10-2 to TRBJ2-2, with 10 bases lining up with TRBD1. V shed 4 bases, J shed 3 bases, and the junction held 2 bases outside the gene matches. The CDR3 has 15 amino acids. The germline gives CDR1 WSHSY, CDR2 SAAADI. The chain's CDR3 is CASSVTGGDTGELFF. Written as DNA, the CDR3 is TGCGCCAGCAGTGTGACAGGGGGCGACACCGGGGAGCTGTTTTTT.

The CDR3 spells CASSIQGRHEQYF. The CDR3 DNA reads as TGTGCCAGTAGTATACAGGGAAGGCACGAGCAGTACTTC. This rearrangement joins TRBV19 to TRBJ2-7; D possibly corresponds to TRBD1 (5 bases). The germline CDR1 and CDR2 sequences are LNHDA and SQIVND (reference sequence). Trimming shortened V by 2 bases and J by 5 bases, and 10 bases separated the two germline ends. The CDR3 sequence is 13 residues long.

This chain joins TRBV30 and TRBJ2-5; D not resolved. The assigned J gene may be wrong: the sequence end matches TRBJ2-7 better. The germline V gene encodes CDR1 GTSNPN and CDR2 SVGIG (reference sequence). The CDR3 totals 12 residues. The CDR3 here is CAWRGNNYEQYF. CDR3 sequence (DNA): TGTGCCTGGAGGGGTAATAACTACGAGCAGTACTTC.

V is TRBV4-1 and J is TRBJ2-7, with a weak D call TRBD2 (5 bases). The germline V gene encodes CDR1 MGHRA and CDR2 YSYEKL. Trimming removed 1 base at V and 3 bases at J, with 16 bases between. The CDR3 runs 16 residues. CDR3 coding DNA: TGCGCCAGCAGCCAAGGACCAAGGGAACTAGACTACGAGCAGTACTTC. Amino acids: CASSQGPRELDYEQYF.

The chain couples TRBV18 to TRBJ2-7; 9 bases fit TRBD1. The V and J ends lost 6 bases and 5 bases, in that order; junction bases with no gene match: 11. Germline loops: CDR1 KGHSH, CDR2 LQKENI. The CDR3 contains 15 residues. CDR3 bases: TGTGCCAGCTCCTTCCTAGGGACAGGGCGGGACGAGCAGTACTTC. Residues: CASSFLGTGRDEQYF.

The chain recombines TRBV15 with TRBJ2-2; 8 positions agree with TRBD1. The length of the CDR3 is 18 residues. The germline V gene has CDR1 LNHNV and CDR2 YYDKDF (reference sequence). V lost 0 bases, J lost 7 bases, and 13 bases stayed unmatched. As DNA, the CDR3 is TGTGCCACCAGCAGAGATTTGGCAGGGGGCCGGTTAGGCGGGGAGCTGTTTTTT. Amino acid sequence: CATSRDLAGGRLGGELFF.

The genes are TRBV5-1 and TRBJ2-1; perhaps TRBD2 as D (6 bases). CDR1 and CDR2 (germline): SGHRS, YFSETQ. The CDR3 spans 15 residues. V was cut by 3 bases and J by 2 bases, with 12 bases left in between. The CDR3 DNA reads as TGCGCCAGCAGCTCCGGGACTCAACCCTACAATGAGCAGTTCTTC. Residues: CASSSGTQPYNEQFF.

This chain links TRBV27 with TRBJ2-2, with a weak D call TRBD1 (6 bases). CDR1 and CDR2 from the germline V gene are MNHEY and SMNVEV (reference sequence). V was shortened by 2 bases and J by 4 bases, with 11 bases between the two germline ends. The CDR3 has 15 residues. This CDR3 is CASSLGVRGTGELFF. CDR3 nucleotide sequence: TGTGCCAGCAGTTTAGGTGTCAGGGGCACCGGGGAGCTGTTTTTT.

The chain uses TRBV5-1 and TRBJ1-3; 7 bases are shared with TRBD1. Germline values: CDR1 SGHRS, CDR2 YFSETQ. Trimming at V came to 0 bases and at J to 1 base, leaving 1 base not matched to a gene. The CDR3 runs 15 residues. The CDR3 loop reads CASSLGGQSGNTIYF. As DNA, the CDR3 is TGCGCCAGCAGCTTGGGGGGACAGTCTGGAAACACCATATATTTT.

The V call is TRBV7-9, the J call TRBJ1-5; TRBD1 matches 8 bases. With 5 bases clipped from V and 0 bases from J, the junction kept 3 bases outside the gene matches. Germline-derived CDR1 and CDR2 are SEHNR and FQNEAQ (reference sequence). CDR3 length equals 15 residues. The CDR3 loop reads CASSRTGNSNQPQHF. CDR3 in DNA: TGTGCCAGCAGCAGGACAGGGAATAGCAATCAGCCCCAGCATTTT.

This clone has a single count. The rearrangement joins TRBV5-4 to TRBJ2-5; 8 bases fit TRBD2. Per germline, CDR1 SGHNT and CDR2 YYREEE (reference sequence). This CDR3 comprises 13 residues. Written as DNA, the CDR3 is TGTGCGGTGGCGGGGGGTTCCGGGGAGACCCAGTACTTC. Translated, it gives CAVAGGSGETQYF.